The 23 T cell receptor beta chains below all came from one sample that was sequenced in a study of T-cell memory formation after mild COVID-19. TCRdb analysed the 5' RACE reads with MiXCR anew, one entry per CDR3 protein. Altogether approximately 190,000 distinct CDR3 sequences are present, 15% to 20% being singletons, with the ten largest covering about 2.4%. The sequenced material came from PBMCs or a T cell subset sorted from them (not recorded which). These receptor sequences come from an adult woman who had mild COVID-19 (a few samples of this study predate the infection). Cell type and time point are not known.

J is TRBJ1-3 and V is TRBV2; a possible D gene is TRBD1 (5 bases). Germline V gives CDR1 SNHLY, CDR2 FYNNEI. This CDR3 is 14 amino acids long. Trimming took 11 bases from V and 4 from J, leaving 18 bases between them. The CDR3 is CAGTVGTMGNTIYF. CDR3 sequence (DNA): TGTGCCGGCACAGTGGGGACCATGGGAAACACCATATATTTT.

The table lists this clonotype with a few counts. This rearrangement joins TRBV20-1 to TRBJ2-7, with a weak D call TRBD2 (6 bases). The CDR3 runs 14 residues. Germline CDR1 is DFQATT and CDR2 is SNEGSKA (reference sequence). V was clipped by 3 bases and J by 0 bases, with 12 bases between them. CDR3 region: CSASRAGSSYEQYF. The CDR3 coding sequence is TGCAGTGCTAGTCGGGCGGGAAGCTCCTACGAGCAGTACTTC.

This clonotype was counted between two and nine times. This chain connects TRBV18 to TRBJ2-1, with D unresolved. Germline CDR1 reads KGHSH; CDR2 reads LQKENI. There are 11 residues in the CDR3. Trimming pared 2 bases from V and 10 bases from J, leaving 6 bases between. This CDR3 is CASSPADEQFF. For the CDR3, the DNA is TGTGCCAGCTCACCAGCAGACGAGCAGTTCTTC.

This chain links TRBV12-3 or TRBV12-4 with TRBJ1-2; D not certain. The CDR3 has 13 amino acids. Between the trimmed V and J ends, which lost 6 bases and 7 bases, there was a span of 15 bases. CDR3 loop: CASSQDSRSGYTF. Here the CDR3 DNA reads TGTGCCAGCAGCCAGGACTCGAGGAGTGGCTACACCTTC.

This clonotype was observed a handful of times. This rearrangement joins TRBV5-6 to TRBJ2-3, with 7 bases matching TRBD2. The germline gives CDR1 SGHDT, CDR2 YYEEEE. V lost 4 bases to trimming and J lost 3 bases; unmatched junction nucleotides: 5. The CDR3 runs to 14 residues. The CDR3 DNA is TGTGCCAGCAGCACAGGACTAGAAACAGATACGCAGTATTTT. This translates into CASSTGLETDTQYF.

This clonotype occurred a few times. The CDR3 region is CASSQMYTRDGYTF. Written as DNA, the CDR3 is TGCGCCAGCAGCCAGATGTACACCCGTGATGGCTACACCTTC. V is TRBV4-1 and J is TRBJ1-2; no clear D gene. V was cut by 3 bases and J by 6 bases, with 14 bases left in between. CDR3 length: 14 residues. Germline loops: CDR1 MGHRA, CDR2 YSYEKL.

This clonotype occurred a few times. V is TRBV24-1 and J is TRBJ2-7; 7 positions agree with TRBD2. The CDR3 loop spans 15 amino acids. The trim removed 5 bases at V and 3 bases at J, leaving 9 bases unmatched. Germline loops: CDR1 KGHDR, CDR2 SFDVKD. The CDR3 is CATSGSAGDNYEQYF. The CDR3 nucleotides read TGTGCCACCAGTGGTTCGGCGGGAGATAACTACGAGCAGTACTTC.

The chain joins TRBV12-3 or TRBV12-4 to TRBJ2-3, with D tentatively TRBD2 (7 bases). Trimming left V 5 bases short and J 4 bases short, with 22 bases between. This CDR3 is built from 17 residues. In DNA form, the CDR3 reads TGTGCCAGCAGTCCCTTAAGGGGGAGGGCCATGGCAGATACGCAGTATTTT. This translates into CASSPLRGRAMADTQYF.

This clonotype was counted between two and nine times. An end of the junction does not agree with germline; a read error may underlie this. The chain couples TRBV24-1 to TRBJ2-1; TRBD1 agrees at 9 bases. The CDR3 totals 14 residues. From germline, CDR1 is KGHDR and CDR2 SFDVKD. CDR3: CATSDSSGTGSWLF. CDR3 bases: TGTGCCACCAGTGATTCGTCCGGGACAGGGTCTTGGCTCTTC.

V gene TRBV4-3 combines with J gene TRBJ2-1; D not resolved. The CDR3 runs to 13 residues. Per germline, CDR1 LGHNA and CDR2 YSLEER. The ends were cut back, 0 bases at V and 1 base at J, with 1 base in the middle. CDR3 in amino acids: CASSQESYNEQFF. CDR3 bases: TGCGCCAGCAGCCAAGAGTCCTACAATGAGCAGTTCTTC.

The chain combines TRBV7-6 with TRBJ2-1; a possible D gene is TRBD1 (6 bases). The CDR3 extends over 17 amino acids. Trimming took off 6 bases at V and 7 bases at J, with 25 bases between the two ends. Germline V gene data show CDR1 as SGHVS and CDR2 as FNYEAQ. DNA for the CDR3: TGTGCCAGCAGTCCGGTCAGGTCTAATCAGGGGTTTAATGAGCAGTTCTTC. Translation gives CASSPVRSNQGFNEQFF.

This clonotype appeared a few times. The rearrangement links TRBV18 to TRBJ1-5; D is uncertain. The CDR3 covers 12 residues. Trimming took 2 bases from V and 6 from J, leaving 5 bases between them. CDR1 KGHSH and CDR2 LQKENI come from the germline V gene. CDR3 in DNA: TGTGCCAGCTCACCATACGGTCAGCCCCAGCATTTT. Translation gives CASSPYGQPQHF.

The CDR3 DNA reads as TGTGCCTGGCAGAGCAGGGGGAACTATGGCTACACCTTC. It is translated as CAWQSRGNYGYTF. The chain employs TRBV30 and TRBJ1-2, with TRBD1 identical over 7 bases. V lost 5 bases to trimming and J lost 2 bases; unmatched junction nucleotides: 5. Germline loops: CDR1 GTSNPN, CDR2 SVGIG (reference sequence). The length of the CDR3 is 13 residues.

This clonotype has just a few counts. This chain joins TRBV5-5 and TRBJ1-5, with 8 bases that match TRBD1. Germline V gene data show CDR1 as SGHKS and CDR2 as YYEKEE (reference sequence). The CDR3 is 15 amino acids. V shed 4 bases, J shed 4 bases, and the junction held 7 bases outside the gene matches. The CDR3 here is CASSEGTGGNQPQHF. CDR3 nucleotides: TGTGCCAGCAGCGAGGGGACAGGAGGGAATCAGCCCCAGCATTTT.

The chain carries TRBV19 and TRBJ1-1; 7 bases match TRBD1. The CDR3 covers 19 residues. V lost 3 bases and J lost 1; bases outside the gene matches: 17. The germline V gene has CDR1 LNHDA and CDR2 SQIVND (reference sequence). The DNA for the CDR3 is TGTGCCAGTAGTATTGTGGTGTGGGACAGAGAACTAAAGAACACTGAAGCTTTCTTT. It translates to CASSIVVWDRELKNTEAFF.

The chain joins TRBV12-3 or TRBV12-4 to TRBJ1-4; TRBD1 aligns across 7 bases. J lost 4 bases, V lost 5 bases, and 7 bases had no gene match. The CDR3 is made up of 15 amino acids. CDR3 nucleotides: TGTGCCAGCAGTCCCCGGACAGGTTTTAATGAAAAACTGTTTTTT. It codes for CASSPRTGFNEKLFF.

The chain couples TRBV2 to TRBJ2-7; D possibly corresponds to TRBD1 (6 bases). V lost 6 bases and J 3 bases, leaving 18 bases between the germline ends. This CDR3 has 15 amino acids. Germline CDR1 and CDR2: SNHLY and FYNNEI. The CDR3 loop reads CASSLETGFRYEQYF. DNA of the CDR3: TGTGCCAGCAGCCTCGAGACAGGTTTTCGCTACGAGCAGTACTTC. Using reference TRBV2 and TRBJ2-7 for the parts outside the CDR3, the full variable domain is EPEVTQTPSHQVTQMGQEVILRCVPISNHLYFYWYRQILGQKVEFLVSFYNNEISEKSEIFDDQFSVERPDGSNFTLKIRSTKLEDSAMYFCASSLETGFRYEQYFGPGTRLTVT.

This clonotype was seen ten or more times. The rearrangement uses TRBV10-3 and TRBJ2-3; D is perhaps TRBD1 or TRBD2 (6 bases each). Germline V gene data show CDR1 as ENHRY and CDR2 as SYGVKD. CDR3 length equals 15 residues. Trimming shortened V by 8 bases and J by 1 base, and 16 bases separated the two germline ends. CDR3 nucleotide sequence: TGTGCCATCGATTCAGGGGAGGAGGGCACAGATACGCAGTATTTT. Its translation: CAIDSGEEGTDTQYF.

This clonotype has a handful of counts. The CDR3 is CSVDGRGLAGDTQYF. The CDR3 DNA reads as TGCAGCGTTGATGGCAGAGGACTAGCGGGAGATACCCAGTACTTC. The rearrangement links TRBV29-1 to TRBJ2-5; 13 bases are shared with TRBD2. V shed 3 bases and J 8 bases; nucleotides not matched to a gene: 9. CDR1 and CDR2 (germline): SQVTM, ANQGSEA. This CDR3 region has 15 residues.

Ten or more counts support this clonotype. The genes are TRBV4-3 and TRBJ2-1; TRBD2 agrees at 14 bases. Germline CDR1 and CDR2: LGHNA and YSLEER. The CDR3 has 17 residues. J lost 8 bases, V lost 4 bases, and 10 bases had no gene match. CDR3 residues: CASSLGTSGSGSDEQFF. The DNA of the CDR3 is TGCGCCAGCAGCCTCGGGACTAGCGGGAGCGGTAGCGATGAGCAGTTCTTC.

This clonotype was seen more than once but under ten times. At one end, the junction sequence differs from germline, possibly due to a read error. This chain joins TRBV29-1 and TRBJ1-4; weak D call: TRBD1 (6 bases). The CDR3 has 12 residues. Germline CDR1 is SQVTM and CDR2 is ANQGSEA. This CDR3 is CSGGQPDDKLFF. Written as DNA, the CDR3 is TGCAGCGGTGGACAGCCTGATGACAAACTGTTTTTT. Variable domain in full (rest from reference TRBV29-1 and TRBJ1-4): SAVISQKPSRDICQRGTSLTIQCQVDSQVTMMFWYRQQPGQSLTLIATANQGSEATYESGFVIDKFPISRPNLTFSTLTVSNMSPEDSSIYLCSGGQPDDKLFFGSGTQLSVL.

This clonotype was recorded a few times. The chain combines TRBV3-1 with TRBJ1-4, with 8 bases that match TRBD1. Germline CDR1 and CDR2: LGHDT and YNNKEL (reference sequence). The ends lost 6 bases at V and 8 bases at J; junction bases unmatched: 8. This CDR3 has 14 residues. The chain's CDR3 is CASRRQGREEKLFF. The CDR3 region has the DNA TGTGCCAGCAGGCGACAGGGGCGGGAGGAAAAACTGTTTTTT.

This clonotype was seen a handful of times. The CDR3 coding sequence is TGTGCCAGCAGCCCTAGCGCTTACTCCTACGAGCAGTACTTC. Translation gives CASSPSAYSYEQYF. This chain connects TRBV7-2 to TRBJ2-7, with D possibly being TRBD2 (6 bases). V was trimmed by 5 bases and J by 0 bases, leaving 11 bases between them. The CDR3 has 14 amino acids. Germline CDR1 SGHTA, CDR2 FQGNSA. Variable domain in full (rest from reference TRBV7-2 and TRBJ2-7): GAGVSQSPSNKVTEKGKDVELRCDPISGHTALYWYRQSLGQGLEFLIYFQGNSAPDKSGLPSDRFSAERTGGSVSTLTIQRTQQEDSAVYLCASSPSAYSYEQYFGPGTRLTVT.